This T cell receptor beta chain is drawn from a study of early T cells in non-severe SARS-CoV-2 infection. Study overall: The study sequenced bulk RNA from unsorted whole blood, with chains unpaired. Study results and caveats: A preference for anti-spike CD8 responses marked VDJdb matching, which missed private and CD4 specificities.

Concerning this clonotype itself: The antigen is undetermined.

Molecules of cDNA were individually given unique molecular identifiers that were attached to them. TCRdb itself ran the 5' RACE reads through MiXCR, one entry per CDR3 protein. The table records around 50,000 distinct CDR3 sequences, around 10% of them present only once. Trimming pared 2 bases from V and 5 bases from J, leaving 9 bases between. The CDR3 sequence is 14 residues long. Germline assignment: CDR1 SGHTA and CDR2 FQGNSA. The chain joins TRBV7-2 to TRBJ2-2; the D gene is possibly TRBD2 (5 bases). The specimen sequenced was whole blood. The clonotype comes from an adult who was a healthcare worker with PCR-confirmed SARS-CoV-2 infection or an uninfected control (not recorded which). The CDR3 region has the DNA TGTGCCAGCAGCTTATCGGGGTGGACCGGGGAGCTGTTTTTT. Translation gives CASSLSGWTGELFF. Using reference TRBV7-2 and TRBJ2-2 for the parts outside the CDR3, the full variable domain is GAGVSQSPSNKVTEKGKDVELRCDPISGHTALYWYRQSLGQGLEFLIYFQGNSAPDKSGLPSDRFSAERTGGSVSTLTIQRTQQEDSAVYLCASSLSGWTGELFFGEGSRLTVL.